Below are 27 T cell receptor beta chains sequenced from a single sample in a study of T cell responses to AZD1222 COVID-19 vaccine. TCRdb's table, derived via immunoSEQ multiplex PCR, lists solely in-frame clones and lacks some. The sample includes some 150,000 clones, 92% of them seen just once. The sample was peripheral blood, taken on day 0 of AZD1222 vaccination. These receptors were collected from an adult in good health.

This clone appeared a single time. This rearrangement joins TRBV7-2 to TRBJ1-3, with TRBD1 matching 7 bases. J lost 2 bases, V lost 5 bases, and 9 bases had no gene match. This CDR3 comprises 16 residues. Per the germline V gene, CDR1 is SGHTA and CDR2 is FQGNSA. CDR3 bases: TGTGCCAGCAGCCGTAACCAGGGGGACCCTGGAAACACCATATATTTT. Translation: CASSRNQGDPGNTIYF.

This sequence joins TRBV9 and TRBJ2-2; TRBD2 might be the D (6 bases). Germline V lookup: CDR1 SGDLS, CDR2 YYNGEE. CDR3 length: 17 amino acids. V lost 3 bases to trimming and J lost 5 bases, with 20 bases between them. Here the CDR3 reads CASSARGTFLQTGELFF. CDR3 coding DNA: TGTGCCAGCAGCGCTCGGGGGACTTTCCTTCAGACCGGGGAGCTGTTTTTT.

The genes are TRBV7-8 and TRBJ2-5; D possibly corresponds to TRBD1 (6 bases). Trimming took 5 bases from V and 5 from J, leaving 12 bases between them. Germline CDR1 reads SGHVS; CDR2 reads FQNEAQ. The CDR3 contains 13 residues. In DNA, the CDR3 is TGTGCCAGCAGCCAAACAGGGTGGGAGACCCAGTACTTC. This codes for CASSQTGWETQYF.

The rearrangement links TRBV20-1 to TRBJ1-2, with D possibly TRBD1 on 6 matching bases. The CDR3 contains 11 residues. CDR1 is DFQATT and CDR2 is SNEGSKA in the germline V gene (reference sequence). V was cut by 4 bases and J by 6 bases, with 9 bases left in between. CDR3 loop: CSAIYRDGYTF. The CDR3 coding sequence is TGCAGTGCTATTTACAGGGATGGCTACACCTTC.

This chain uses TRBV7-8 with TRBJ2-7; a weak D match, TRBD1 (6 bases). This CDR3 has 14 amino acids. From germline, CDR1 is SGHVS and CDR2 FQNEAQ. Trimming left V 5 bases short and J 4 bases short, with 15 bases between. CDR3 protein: CASSPGTSRYEQYF. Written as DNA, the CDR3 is TGTGCCAGCAGCCCCGGGACATCTCGGTACGAGCAGTACTTC. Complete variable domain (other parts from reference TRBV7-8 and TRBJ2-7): GAGVSQSPRYKVAKRGQDVALRCDPISGHVSLFWYQQALGQGPEFLTYFQNEAQLDKSGLPSDRFFAERPEGSVSTLKIQRTQQEDSAVYLCASSPGTSRYEQYFGPGTRLTVT.

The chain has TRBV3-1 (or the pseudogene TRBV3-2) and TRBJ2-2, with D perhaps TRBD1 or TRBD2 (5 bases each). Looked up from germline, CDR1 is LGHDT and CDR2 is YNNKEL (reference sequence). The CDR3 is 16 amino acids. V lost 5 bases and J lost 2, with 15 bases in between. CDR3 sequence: CASSSKGRANTGELFF. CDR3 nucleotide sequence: TGTGCCAGCAGCTCGAAGGGGCGGGCAAACACCGGGGAGCTGTTTTTT.

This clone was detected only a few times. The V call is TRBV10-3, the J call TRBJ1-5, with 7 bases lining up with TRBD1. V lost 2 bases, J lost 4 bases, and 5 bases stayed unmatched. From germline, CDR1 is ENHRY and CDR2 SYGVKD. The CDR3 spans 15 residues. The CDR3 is CAISERDSTNQPQHF. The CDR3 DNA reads TGTGCCATCAGTGAGAGGGACAGCACTAATCAGCCCCAGCATTTT.

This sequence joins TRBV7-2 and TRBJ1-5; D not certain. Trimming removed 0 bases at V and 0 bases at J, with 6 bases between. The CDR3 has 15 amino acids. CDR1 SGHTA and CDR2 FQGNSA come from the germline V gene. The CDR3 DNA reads TGTGCCAGCAGCTTAGCGGGGTATAGCAATCAGCCCCAGCATTTT. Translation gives CASSLAGYSNQPQHF.

CDR3 DNA: TGTGCCAGCAGTGAAGGACAGCCCCGGGAGACTGAAGCTTTCTTT. As protein: CASSEGQPRETEAFF. The V gene is TRBV6-1, the J gene TRBJ1-1; TRBD1 might be the D (5 bases). Germline CDR1 and CDR2: MNHNS and SASEGT. V lost 1 base and J 5 bases, leaving 14 bases between the germline ends. The CDR3 extends over 15 amino acids.

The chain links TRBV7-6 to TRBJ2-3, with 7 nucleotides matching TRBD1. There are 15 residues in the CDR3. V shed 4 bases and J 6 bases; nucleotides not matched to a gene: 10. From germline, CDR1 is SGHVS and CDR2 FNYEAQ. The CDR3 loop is CASSSGQLIADTQYF. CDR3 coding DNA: TGTGCCAGCAGCTCGGGACAGCTCATTGCCGATACGCAGTATTTT.

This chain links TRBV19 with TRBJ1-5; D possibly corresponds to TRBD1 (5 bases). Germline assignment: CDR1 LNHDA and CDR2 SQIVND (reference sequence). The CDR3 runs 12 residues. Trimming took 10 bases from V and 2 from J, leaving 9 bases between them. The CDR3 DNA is TGTGCCACCCAAGGGGGCAATCAGCCCCAGCATTTT. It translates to CATQGGNQPQHF.

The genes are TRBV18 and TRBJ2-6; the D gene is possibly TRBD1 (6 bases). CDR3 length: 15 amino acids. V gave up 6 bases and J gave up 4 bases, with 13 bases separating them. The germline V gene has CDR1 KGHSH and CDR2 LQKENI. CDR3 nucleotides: TGTGCCAGCTCCCTACAGGGTGCCGGGGCCAACGTCCTGACTTTC. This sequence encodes CASSLQGAGANVLTF.

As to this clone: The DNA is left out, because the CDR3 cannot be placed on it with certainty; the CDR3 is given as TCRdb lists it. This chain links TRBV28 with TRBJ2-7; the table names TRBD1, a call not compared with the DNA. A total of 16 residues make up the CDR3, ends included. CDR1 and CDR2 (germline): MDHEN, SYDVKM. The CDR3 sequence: CASSSSIGTETYEQYF.

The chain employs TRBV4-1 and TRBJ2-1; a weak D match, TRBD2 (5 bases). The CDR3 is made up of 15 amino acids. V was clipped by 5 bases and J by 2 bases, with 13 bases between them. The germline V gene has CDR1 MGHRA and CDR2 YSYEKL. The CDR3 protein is CASSAGNQAYNEQFF. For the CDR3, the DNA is TGCGCCAGCAGCGCCGGGAACCAAGCCTACAATGAGCAGTTCTTC.

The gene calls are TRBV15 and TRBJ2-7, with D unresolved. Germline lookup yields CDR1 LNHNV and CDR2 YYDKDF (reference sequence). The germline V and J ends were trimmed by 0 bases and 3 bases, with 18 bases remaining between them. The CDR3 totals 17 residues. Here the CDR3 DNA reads TGTGCCACCAGCAGAGATCGGTGGGGTAATGCGGACTACGAGCAGTACTTC. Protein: CATSRDRWGNADYEQYF.

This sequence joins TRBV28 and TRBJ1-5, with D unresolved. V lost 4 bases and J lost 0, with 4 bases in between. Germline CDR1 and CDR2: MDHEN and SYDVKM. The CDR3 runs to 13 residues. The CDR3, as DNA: TGTGCCAGCAGTTGGGTTAGCAATCAGCCCCAGCATTTT. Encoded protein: CASSWVSNQPQHF.

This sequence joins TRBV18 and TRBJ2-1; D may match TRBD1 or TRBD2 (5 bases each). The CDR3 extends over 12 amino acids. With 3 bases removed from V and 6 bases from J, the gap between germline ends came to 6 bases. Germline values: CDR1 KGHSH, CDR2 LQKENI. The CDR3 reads CASSPGANEQFF. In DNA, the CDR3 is TGTGCCAGCTCACCCGGGGCCAATGAGCAGTTCTTC.

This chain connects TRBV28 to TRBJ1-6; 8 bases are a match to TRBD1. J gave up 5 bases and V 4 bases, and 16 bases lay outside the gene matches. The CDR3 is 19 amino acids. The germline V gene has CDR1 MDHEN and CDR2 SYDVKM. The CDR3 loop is CASSSPGQALAGDNSPLHF. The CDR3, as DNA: TGTGCCAGCAGTTCACCGGGACAGGCACTAGCCGGGGATAATTCACCCCTCCACTTT.

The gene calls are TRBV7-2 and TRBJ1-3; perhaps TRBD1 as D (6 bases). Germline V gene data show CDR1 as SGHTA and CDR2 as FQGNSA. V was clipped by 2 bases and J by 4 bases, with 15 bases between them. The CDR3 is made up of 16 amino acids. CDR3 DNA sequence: TGTGCCAGCAGCTTACAGGGACACAGGGCCGGAAACACCATATATTTT. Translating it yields CASSLQGHRAGNTIYF.

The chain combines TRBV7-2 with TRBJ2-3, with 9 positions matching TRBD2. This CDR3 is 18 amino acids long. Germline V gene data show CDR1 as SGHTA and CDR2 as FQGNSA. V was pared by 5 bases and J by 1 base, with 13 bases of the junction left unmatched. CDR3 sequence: CASSKSAVAGARTDTQYF. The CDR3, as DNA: TGTGCCAGCAGCAAATCCGCCGTAGCGGGGGCCCGCACAGATACGCAGTATTTT.

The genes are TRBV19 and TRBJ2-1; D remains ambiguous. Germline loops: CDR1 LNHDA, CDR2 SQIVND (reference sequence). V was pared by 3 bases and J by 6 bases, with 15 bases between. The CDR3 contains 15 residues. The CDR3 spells CASSIVGQSCNEQFF. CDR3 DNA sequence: TGTGCCAGTAGTATCGTAGGGCAAAGCTGCAATGAGCAGTTCTTC. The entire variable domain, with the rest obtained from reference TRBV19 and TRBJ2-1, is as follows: DGGITQSPKYLFRKEGQNVTLSCEQNLNHDAMYWYRQDPGQGLRLIYYSQIVNDFQKGDIAEGYSVSREKKESFPLTVTSAQKNPTAFYLCASSIVGQSCNEQFFGPGTRLTVL.

CDR3 residues: CASSPFAPRGQGNSPLHF. CDR3 DNA sequence: TGTGCCAGCAGCCCCTTCGCGCCGAGGGGACAGGGGAATTCACCCCTCCACTTT. The chain has TRBV5-4 and TRBJ1-6; TRBD1 matches at 10 bases. The V and J ends lost 4 bases and 7 bases, in that order; junction bases with no gene match: 14. CDR1 is SGHNT and CDR2 is YYREEE in the germline V gene (reference sequence). The CDR3 is made up of 18 amino acids.

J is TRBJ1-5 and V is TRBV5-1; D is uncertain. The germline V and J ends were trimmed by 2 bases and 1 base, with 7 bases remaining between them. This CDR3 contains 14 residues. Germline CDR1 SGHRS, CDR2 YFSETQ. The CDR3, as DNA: TGCGCCAGCAGCTTTGGAGGGAGCAATCAGCCCCAGCATTTT. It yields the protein CASSFGGSNQPQHF.

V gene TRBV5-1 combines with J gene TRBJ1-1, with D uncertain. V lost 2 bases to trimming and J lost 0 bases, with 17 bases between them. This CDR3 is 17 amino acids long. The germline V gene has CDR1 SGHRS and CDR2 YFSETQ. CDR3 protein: CASSFHSGSKLNTEAFF. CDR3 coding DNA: TGCGCCAGCAGCTTTCATTCCGGGTCTAAACTGAACACTGAAGCTTTCTTT. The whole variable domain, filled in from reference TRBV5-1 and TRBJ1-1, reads KAGVTQTPRYLIKTRGQQVTLSCSPISGHRSVSWYQQTPGQGLQFLFEYFSETQRNKGNFPGRFSGRQFSNSRSEMNVSTLELGDSALYLCASSFHSGSKLNTEAFFGQGTRLTVV.

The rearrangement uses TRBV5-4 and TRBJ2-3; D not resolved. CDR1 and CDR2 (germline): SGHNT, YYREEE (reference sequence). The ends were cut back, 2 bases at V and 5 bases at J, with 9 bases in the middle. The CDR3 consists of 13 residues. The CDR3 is CASSFDWGDTQYF. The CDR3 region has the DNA TGTGCCAGCAGCTTCGATTGGGGAGATACGCAGTATTTT.

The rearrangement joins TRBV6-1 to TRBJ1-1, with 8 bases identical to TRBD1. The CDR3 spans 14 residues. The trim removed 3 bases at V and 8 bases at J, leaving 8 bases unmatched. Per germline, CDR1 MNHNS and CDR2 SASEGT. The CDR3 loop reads CASSDYGRDREAFF. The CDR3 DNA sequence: TGTGCCAGCAGTGATTACGGCCGGGACAGGGAAGCTTTCTTT.

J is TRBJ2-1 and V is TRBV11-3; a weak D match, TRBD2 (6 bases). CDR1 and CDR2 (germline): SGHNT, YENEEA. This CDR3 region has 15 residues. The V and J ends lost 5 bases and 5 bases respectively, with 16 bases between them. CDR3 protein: CASSITPGVNNEQFF. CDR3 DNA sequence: TGTGCCAGCAGCATCACCCCGGGAGTCAACAATGAGCAGTTCTTC.